A single sample is the source of the 13 T cell receptor beta chains below, sequenced in a study of PD-L1 blockade in urothelial cancer. Profiling relied on immunoSEQ multiplex PCR, and the TCRdb table lists in-frame clones only, not all of them. The data contain about 74,000 clones, under 90% of them singletons. Time point: pretreatment peripheral blood. This sample comprised PBMCs, obtained around atezolizumab (anti-PD-L1) treatment. Receptor source: a man between 65 and 85 years old with urothelial cancer.

V is TRBV11-2 and J is TRBJ2-7; weak D call: TRBD2 (6 bases). The V gene lost 1 base and the J gene lost 3 bases, with 16 bases spanning the gap. The V gene's germline CDR1 is SGHAT and CDR2 FQNNGV. CDR3 length: 16 residues. The CDR3 DNA reads as TGTGCCAGCAGCTTAGGGTATGGCGGGACTTTCTACGAGCAGTACTTC. Its protein is CASSLGYGGTFYEQYF. The full variable domain, in which reference TRBV11-2 and TRBJ2-7 provide the parts outside the CDR3, is EAGVAQSPRYKIIEKRQSVAFWCNPISGHATLYWYQQILGQGPKLLIQFQNNGVVDDSQLPKDRFSAERLKGVDSTLKIQPAKLEDSAVYLCASSLGYGGTFYEQYFGPGTRLTVT.

The CDR3, as DNA: TGTGCCACCAGCAGGGCAAGGGGACAGGGGAGCTCCTACGAGCAGTACTTC. Translating it yields CATSRARGQGSSYEQYF. The chain recombines TRBV15 with TRBJ2-7, with 10 bases matching TRBD1. This CDR3 comprises 17 residues. CDR1 is LNHNV, CDR2 YYDKDF, per germline (reference sequence). The V segment lost 3 bases and the J segment 0 bases; nucleotides outside the gene matches: 8. The full variable domain, completed using reference TRBV15 and TRBJ2-7, is DAMVIQNPRYQVTQFGKPVTLSCSQTLNHNVMYWYQQKSSQAPKLLFHYYDKDFNNEADTPDNFQSRRPNTSFCFLDIRSPGLGDTAMYLCATSRARGQGSSYEQYFGPGTRLTVT.

This clone was observed a few times. V gene TRBV20-1 combines with J gene TRBJ2-3; TRBD2 is a possible D gene (6 bases). CDR3 size: 10 residues. V was shortened by 5 bases and J by 8 bases, with 8 bases between the two germline ends. Germline V gene sequence: CDR1 DFQATT, CDR2 SNEGSKA (reference sequence). CDR3 DNA sequence: TGCAGTGCTGAGGAGGGTACGCAGTATTTT. Translation: CSAEEGTQYF.

The CDR3 sequence: CASRLTGPTEAFF. Here the CDR3 DNA reads TGTGCCAGCAGACTGACAGGGCCCACTGAAGCTTTCTTT. This rearrangement joins TRBV28 to TRBJ1-1; 7 bases agree with TRBD1. This CDR3 is 13 amino acids long. J gave up 4 bases and V 6 bases, and 5 bases lay outside the gene matches. Germline CDR1 is MDHEN and CDR2 is SYDVKM.

The genes are TRBV29-1 and TRBJ2-5; 11 nucleotides align to TRBD2. This CDR3 has 15 residues. From germline, CDR1 is SQVTM and CDR2 ANQGSEA. V lost 4 bases to trimming and J lost 5 bases; unmatched junction nucleotides: 9. DNA of the CDR3: TGCAGCGTTGTCGGGCTAGCGGGAGGTGTGGAGACCCAGTACTTC. As protein: CSVVGLAGGVETQYF.

This sequence joins TRBV15 and TRBJ2-1; 7 bases fit TRBD1. V was pared by 3 bases and J by 3 bases, with 2 bases of the junction left unmatched. This CDR3 has 14 residues. The V gene's germline CDR1 is LNHNV and CDR2 YYDKDF (reference sequence). The CDR3: CATSSDRVYNEQFF. The CDR3 DNA is TGTGCCACCAGCAGCGACAGGGTCTACAATGAGCAGTTCTTC.

V gene TRBV10-1 combines with J gene TRBJ2-7, with a weak D call TRBD2 (5 bases). The germline gives CDR1 WNHNN, CDR2 SYGVQD (reference sequence). This CDR3 has 15 residues. The V end was cut by 3 bases, the J end by 2 bases, with 14 bases between. The CDR3 region has the DNA TGCGCCAGCAGTGACCCGGGGAGTTCCCCCTACGAGCAGTACTTC. Protein product: CASSDPGSSPYEQYF.

This clone has just one count. This chain links TRBV19 with TRBJ2-3; 11 bases are shared with TRBD2. CDR3 length equals 14 residues. Germline assignment: CDR1 LNHDA and CDR2 SQIVND (reference sequence). J gave up 2 bases and V 6 bases, and 1 base lay outside the gene matches. The CDR3: CASRLAGVTDTQYF. CDR3 sequence (DNA): TGTGCCAGTAGACTAGCGGGAGTCACAGATACGCAGTATTTT.

The chain combines TRBV18 with TRBJ1-5; D is perhaps TRBD1 (6 bases). V lost 2 bases and J 2 bases, leaving 10 bases between the germline ends. The CDR3 covers 15 residues. Germline V gene sequence: CDR1 KGHSH, CDR2 LQKENI. The DNA for the CDR3 is TGTGCCAGCTCACCATCGAACAGGGGCAATCAGCCCCAGCATTTT. It translates to CASSPSNRGNQPQHF.

Only a few counts were recorded for this clone. The chain recombines TRBV6-6 with TRBJ1-1; TRBD1 might be the D (5 bases). V gave up 0 bases and J gave up 4 bases, with 9 bases separating them. The length of the CDR3 is 14 residues. The germline CDR1 and CDR2 sequences are MNHNY and SVGAGI (reference sequence). The CDR3 spells CASSYSGGATEAFF. DNA of the CDR3: TGTGCCAGCAGTTACTCGGGGGGAGCCACTGAAGCTTTCTTT.

The chain uses TRBV5-4 and TRBJ1-4; D is unresolved. The CDR3 is 13 residues long. The germline V gene encodes CDR1 SGHNT and CDR2 YYREEE (reference sequence). Trimming took off 2 bases at V and 4 bases at J, with 6 bases between the two ends. CDR3 in DNA: TGTGCCAGCAGCTTCCCGGGTAATGAAAAACTGTTTTTT. Protein sequence: CASSFPGNEKLFF.

The chain links TRBV19 to TRBJ1-2; 9 bases map to TRBD1. CDR3 length: 15 amino acids. V lost 6 bases to trimming and J lost 3 bases; unmatched junction nucleotides: 8. CDR1 LNHDA and CDR2 SQIVND come from the germline V gene (reference sequence). The CDR3, as DNA: TGTGCCAGTAGCTCCGGGACAGGGTATGACTATGGCTACACCTTC. Protein product: CASSSGTGYDYGYTF. Using reference TRBV19 and TRBJ1-2 for the parts outside the CDR3, the full variable domain is DGGITQSPKYLFRKEGQNVTLSCEQNLNHDAMYWYRQDPGQGLRLIYYSQIVNDFQKGDIAEGYSVSREKKESFPLTVTSAQKNPTAFYLCASSSGTGYDYGYTFGSGTRLTVV.

This chain joins TRBV29-1 and TRBJ2-1; 9 nucleotides agree with TRBD2. Trimming took 6 bases from V and 4 from J; bases not matched to a gene: 28. Germline V gene lookup returns CDR1 SQVTM and CDR2 ANQGSEA. The CDR3 is 21 amino acids. As DNA, the CDR3 is TGCAGCGTCGGCCCCGCGCAGGGTTCAGCGCTAGCGGGAAGATTTTACAATGAGCAGTTCTTC. This translates into CSVGPAQGSALAGRFYNEQFF.